This TCR beta chain stems from a study of identical twins. TCRdb reprocessed the 5' RACE reads via MiXCR and lists one record per CDR3 protein. This table has hundreds of thousands of distinct CDR3 sequences, about 12% appearing once. This clonotype was counted between two and nine times. The V end was cut by 1 base, the J end by 0 bases, with 3 bases between. The CDR3 runs to 12 residues. Per the germline V gene, CDR1 is DFQATT and CDR2 is SNEGSKA (reference sequence). These data also formed part of another study, on yellow fever vaccine responses in identical twins.

This chain links TRBV20-1 with TRBJ1-2; D remains ambiguous. Sequencing was done on a sample of PBMCs. This receptor was identified in a woman aged 18-29 years in good health. CDR3 DNA sequence: TGCAGTGCTAGAGTTGCTAACTATGGCTACACCTTC. This translates into CSARVANYGYTF.